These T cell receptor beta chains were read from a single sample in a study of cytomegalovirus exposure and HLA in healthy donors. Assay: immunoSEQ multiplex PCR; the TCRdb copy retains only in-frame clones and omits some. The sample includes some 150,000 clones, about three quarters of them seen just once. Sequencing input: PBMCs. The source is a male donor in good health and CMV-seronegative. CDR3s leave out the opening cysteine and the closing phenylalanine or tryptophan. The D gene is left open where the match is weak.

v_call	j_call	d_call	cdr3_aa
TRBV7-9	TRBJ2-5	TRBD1	ASKWLREFTGGETQY
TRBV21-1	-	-	ATTFSGTVSYEQY
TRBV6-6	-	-	ASSYSFGMENEQY
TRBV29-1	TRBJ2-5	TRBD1	SEGQPGVETQY
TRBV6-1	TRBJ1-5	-	AARDTGNQPQH
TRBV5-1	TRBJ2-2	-	ASSLGKRTGDLTGELF
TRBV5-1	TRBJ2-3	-	ASSLRGLNTDTQY
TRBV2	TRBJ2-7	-	ASRPGGLSYEQY
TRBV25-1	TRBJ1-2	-	ATQIGDYGYT
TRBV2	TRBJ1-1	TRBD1	ASNGQAMNTEAF
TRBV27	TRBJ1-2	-	ASSLSGRGGGYT
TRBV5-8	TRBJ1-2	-	ASSPDRIYGYT
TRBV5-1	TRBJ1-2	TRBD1	ASSRATGAGNYGYT
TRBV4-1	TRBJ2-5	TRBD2	ASSLLTAGGLGETQY
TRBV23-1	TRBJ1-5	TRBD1	ANPQGADQPQH
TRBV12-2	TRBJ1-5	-	ASRPNRGQICHSNQPQH